This T cell receptor beta chain originates from a study of cytomegalovirus exposure and HLA in healthy donors. Whole-study context: A later analysis reported the same platform for the 120 validation repertoires and the approximately 720 first-cohort repertoires.

This CDR3 comprises 14 residues. The V gene's germline CDR1 is LNHNV and CDR2 YYDKDF (reference sequence). Trimming took off 1 base at V and 4 bases at J, with 10 bases between the two ends. Comment on this clone: The antigen is undetermined.

Repertoires were generated with immunoSEQ multiplex PCR, while TCRdb's copy carries only in-frame clones and drops some. The profile shows more than 120,000 clones, around 84% of them singletons. Study-wide points: Subsequent analysis showed first-cohort TCR clusters tending to co-occur in 95 to 150 validation repertoires. Three CMV-associated chains proved CMV antigen-specific in vitro.

The receptor's source is a man between 18 and 35 years old in good health and CMV-seropositive. Sequencing was done on a sample of PBMCs. V usage is TRBV15 and J usage is TRBJ1-2, with D possibly being TRBD1 (6 bases). CDR3 loop: CATSRAGEGYGYTF. The CDR3 DNA sequence: TGTGCCACCAGCAGAGCAGGGGAGGGCTATGGCTACACCTTC.